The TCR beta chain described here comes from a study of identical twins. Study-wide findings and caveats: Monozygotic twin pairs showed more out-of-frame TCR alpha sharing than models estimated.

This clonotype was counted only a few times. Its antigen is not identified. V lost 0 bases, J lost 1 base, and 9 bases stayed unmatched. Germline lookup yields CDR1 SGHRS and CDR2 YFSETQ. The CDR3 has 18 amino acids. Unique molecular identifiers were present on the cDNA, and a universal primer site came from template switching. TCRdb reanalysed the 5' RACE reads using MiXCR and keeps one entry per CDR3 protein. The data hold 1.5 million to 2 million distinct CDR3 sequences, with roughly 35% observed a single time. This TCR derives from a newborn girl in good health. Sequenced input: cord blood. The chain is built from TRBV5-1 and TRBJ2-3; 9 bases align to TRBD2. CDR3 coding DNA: TGCGCCAGCAGCTTGGAGGAGGTAGCGGGAGTGGGCACAGATACGCAGTATTTT. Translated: CASSLEEVAGVGTDTQYF.